This passage covers 3 T cell receptor beta chains from one sample sequenced in a study of cytomegalovirus exposure and HLA in healthy donors. Both 60 Vbeta primers and 13 Jbeta primers went into the PCR. Some clones are missing from TCRdb's copy, which holds only in-frame ones; the method was immunoSEQ multiplex PCR. The top ten hold approximately 2.8% of the sample, which has 150,000 to 200,000 clones, around 65% seen once. The sequenced sample was PBMCs. These receptors were obtained from a woman aged 40 to 50 in good health and CMV-seropositive.

This chain joins TRBV7-2 and TRBJ2-3, with 9 bases fitting TRBD2. Trimming cost V 6 bases and J 5 bases; bases outside gene matches: 9. This CDR3 is built from 15 residues. The germline V gene has CDR1 SGHTA and CDR2 FQGNSA. The CDR3 nucleotides are TGTGCCAGCAGGGGTCGCGGGGGGGCGATAGATACGCAGTATTTT. Translated, it gives CASRGRGGAIDTQYF.

This clone was seen once. This chain uses TRBV5-6 with TRBJ2-6; 13 bases are shared with TRBD2. The germline CDR1 and CDR2 sequences are SGHDT and YYEEEE. Trimming at V came to 3 bases and at J to 2 bases, leaving 8 bases not matched to a gene. This CDR3 has 19 amino acids. This CDR3 is CASSSLRLAGGTGANVLTF. The CDR3, as DNA: TGTGCCAGCAGCTCCCTACGACTAGCGGGAGGAACTGGGGCCAACGTCCTGACTTTC.

The chain has TRBV14 and TRBJ2-1; 7 nucleotides line up with TRBD1. Losses at the gene ends were 5 bases for V and 5 bases for J; bases not matched to a gene: 9. Germline V gene data show CDR1 as SGHDN and CDR2 as FVKESK. This CDR3 comprises 15 residues. CDR3 region: CASSVRQGRDNEQFF. The DNA of the CDR3 is TGTGCCAGCAGCGTCCGACAGGGTCGAGACAATGAGCAGTTCTTC.